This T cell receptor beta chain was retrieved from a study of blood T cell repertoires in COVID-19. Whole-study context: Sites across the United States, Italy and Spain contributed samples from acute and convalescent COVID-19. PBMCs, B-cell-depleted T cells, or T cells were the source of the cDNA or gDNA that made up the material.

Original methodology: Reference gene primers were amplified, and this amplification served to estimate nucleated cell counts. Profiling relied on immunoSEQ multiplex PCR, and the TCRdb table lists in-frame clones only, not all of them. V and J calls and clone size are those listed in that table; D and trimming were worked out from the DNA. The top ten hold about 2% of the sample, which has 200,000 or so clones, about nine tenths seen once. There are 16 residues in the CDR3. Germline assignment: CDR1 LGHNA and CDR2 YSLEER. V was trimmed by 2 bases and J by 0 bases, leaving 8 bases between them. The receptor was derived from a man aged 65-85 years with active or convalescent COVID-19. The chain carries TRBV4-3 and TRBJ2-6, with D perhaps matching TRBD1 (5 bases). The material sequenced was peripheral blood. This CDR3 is CASSQNRNSGANVLTF. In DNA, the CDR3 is TGCGCCAGCAGCCAAAACAGGAACTCTGGGGCCAACGTCCTGACTTTC.